This TCR beta chain is from a study of T cells in localized non-small cell lung cancer. In germline, CDR1 is ENHRY, CDR2 SYGVKD. The CDR3 contains 13 residues. The V gene lost 7 bases and the J gene lost 3 bases, with 12 bases spanning the gap. Clones were read by immunoSEQ multiplex PCR, and TCRdb kept only the in-frame ones, dropping some. The sample consists of some 30,000 clones, 85% to 95% of them appearing once. This receptor was taken from a woman aged 40 to 75 with stage I lung adenocarcinoma. V is TRBV10-3 and J is TRBJ1-1; no clear D. Sequenced here: peripheral blood, sampled before any cancer treatment. The CDR3 DNA sequence: TGTGCCATCAATGCGTTTCAATACACTGAAGCTTTCTTT. This encodes CAINAFQYTEAFF.